This TCR beta chain was identified during a study of blood T cell repertoires in COVID-19. Study background: Samples of COVID-19 (acute and convalescent) were obtained from the United States, Italy and Spain. T cells, B-cell-depleted T cells, or PBMCs supplied cDNA or gDNA.

Original methodology: From reference gene primer amplification, estimates of nucleated cell counts were derived. The repertoire was sequenced with immunoSEQ multiplex PCR; TCRdb's copy has only in-frame clones and lacks some. D and trimming were read from the DNA, whereas the V and J calls and clone size are those reported in that table. The sample lists tens of thousands of clones, more than 70% occurring once. The CDR3 runs 15 residues. Germline-derived CDR1 and CDR2 are LNHDA and SQIVND (reference sequence). Trimming at V came to 4 bases and at J to 4 bases, leaving 8 bases not matched to a gene. This receptor was identified in a human donor in a cohort sampled during active COVID-19. The donor label of this sample is uncertain. The V and J genes are TRBV19 and TRBJ1-2, with TRBD1 matching over 8 bases. The sequenced material came from peripheral blood. CDR3 residues: CASSNPGQGIYGYTF. CDR3 nucleotides: TGTGCCAGTAGTAATCCCGGACAGGGAATCTATGGCTACACCTTC.